The sequence of this TCR beta chain was determined in a study of Graves' ophthalmopathy and Graves' hyperthyroidism. V lost 6 bases, J lost 6 bases, and 16 bases stayed unmatched. The CDR3 is made up of 15 amino acids. From germline, CDR1 is DFQATT and CDR2 SNEGSKA (reference sequence). RNA transcripts provided the template for amplifying TCR beta CDR3 regions. HTBI primers primed a first-round RT-PCR, and a second-round multiplex PCR followed. TCRdb called the multiplex PCR reads again in MiXCR, with one record for every CDR3 protein. The sample yields approximately 1.2 million distinct CDR3 sequences, 35% to 40% seen once.

The receptor was isolated from an adult man with Graves' hyperthyroidism. V and J are TRBV20-1 and TRBJ2-7, with 8 nucleotides matching TRBD1. Source material: peripheral blood or thyroid tissue (not recorded which). Here the CDR3 DNA reads TGCAGTGCCAGAATTCGTGGACAGGGTTTGTTCGAGCAGTACTTC. This codes for CSARIRGQGLFEQYF.